A selection of T cell receptor beta chains follows, all from one sample in a study of blood T cell repertoires in COVID-19. Generated by immunoSEQ multiplex PCR, the TCRdb table keeps only in-frame clones and is missing some. The data show fewer than 200,000 clones, approximately 87% seen once. The sequencing sample was made of peripheral blood. The receptors originated from an older woman with COVID-19, enrolled during active disease. Each CDR3 is given with its conserved first and last residue. Each record gives: D gene, J gene, clone size, V gene, CDR3 protein, CDR3 DNA. D genes are given only for firm matches. Rows may omit the clone size; those that give it use once, few, many or a size class.

TRBD1 | TRBJ2-1 | - | TRBV2 | CASSGIGQGYYEQFF | TGTGCCAGCAGTGGGATAGGACAGGGCTACTATGAGCAGTTCTTC
TRBD2 | TRBJ2-7 | - | TRBV3-1/TRBV3-2 | CASSQDLGEGYEQYF | TGTGCCAGCAGCCAAGATCTCGGGGAGGGCTACGAGCAGTACTTC
TRBD2 | TRBJ2-3 | - | TRBV7-9 | CASSLELPGGPTDTQYF | TGTGCCAGCAGCTTAGAGCTCCCGGGAGGGCCCACAGATACGCAGTATTTT
TRBD1 | TRBJ2-1 | - | TRBV7-2 | CASSLVGTDGEQFF | TGTGCCAGCAGCTTAGTGGGGACAGATGGTGAGCAGTTCTTC
TRBD1 | TRBJ1-2 | once | TRBV2 | CASRRVGQSNYGYTF | TGTGCCAGCAGGAGGGTGGGACAGTCTAACTATGGCTACACCTTC
- | TRBJ2-7 | - | TRBV19 | CASSIPGDPEQYF | TGTGCCAGTAGTATACCAGGGGATCCCGAGCAGTACTTC
TRBD2 | TRBJ2-3 | - | TRBV5-1 | CASSPGLARSTDTQYF | TGCGCCAGCAGCCCTGGACTAGCGCGTAGCACAGATACGCAGTATTTT
- | TRBJ1-1 | - | TRBV5-1 | CASSLQGPGAFF | TGCGCCAGCAGCTTGCAGGGGCCCGGAGCTTTCTTT
TRBD1 | TRBJ2-7 | few | TRBV11-3 | CASSMGQGNYEQYF | TGTGCCAGCAGTATGGGACAGGGTAACTACGAGCAGTACTTC
- | TRBJ1-2 | - | TRBV4-3 | CASSQDPGTNYGYTF | TGCGCCAGCAGCCAAGATCCAGGGACTAACTATGGCTACACCTTC
- | TRBJ1-5 | - | TRBV19 | CASSIALDYNQPQHF | TGTGCCAGTAGTATTGCTCTCGACTACAATCAGCCCCAGCATTTT
TRBD1 | TRBJ1-6 | - | TRBV27 | CASSYQGQSDSPLHF | TGTGCCAGCAGTTATCAGGGACAGTCCGATTCACCCCTCCACTTT
TRBD1 | TRBJ1-2 | - | TRBV5-6 | CASSYKVPGQGKFGYTF | TGTGCCAGCAGTTATAAGGTCCCGGGACAGGGGAAGTTTGGCTACACCTTC
- | TRBJ2-5 | - | TRBV2 | CASSRTREETQYF | TGTGCCAGCAGTCGGACCAGGGAAGAGACCCAGTACTTC
TRBD1 | TRBJ1-1 | - | TRBV5-4 | CASSDTGRQGPNTEAFF | TGTGCCAGCAGCGATACCGGCCGACAGGGTCCCAACACTGAAGCTTTCTTT
- | TRBJ2-1 | - | TRBV6-1 | CASSEYHRVYSRTNEQFF | TGTGCCAGCAGTGAATATCACAGGGTTTACTCACGTACAAATGAGCAGTTCTTC
- | TRBJ2-3 | - | TRBV30 | CAWTRAAGLGTDTQYF | TGTGCCTGGACTAGGGCGGCGGGATTGGGGACAGATACGCAGTATTTT
TRBD1 | TRBJ2-2 | - | TRBV6-5 | CASTRTGDTGELFF | TGTGCCAGTACTCGGACAGGGGACACCGGGGAGCTGTTTTTT
- | TRBJ2-1 | - | TRBV5-1 | CASSLDGRGEFF | TGCGCCAGCAGCTTGGACGGCAGGGGGGAGTTCTTC
- | TRBJ2-1 | - | TRBV7-3 | CASSVGSHDEQFF | TGTGCCAGCAGCGTCGGGTCCCATGATGAGCAGTTCTTC
TRBD2 | TRBJ2-3 | - | TRBV30 | CAWSALAGAVDTQYF | TGTGCCTGGAGCGCTCTAGCGGGAGCGGTAGATACGCAGTATTTT
TRBD1 | TRBJ1-1 | - | TRBV11-3 | CASSKTAGQGEAFF | TGTGCCAGCAGCAAAACCGCTGGACAGGGTGAAGCTTTCTTT
- | TRBJ1-4 | - | TRBV5-5 | CASSFMSTNEKLFF | TGTGCCAGCAGCTTTATGTCAACTAATGAAAAACTGTTTTTT
- | TRBJ2-1 | - | TRBV7-8 | CASSFPKRDDNEQFF | TGTGCCAGCAGCTTTCCCAAGCGAGATGACAATGAGCAGTTCTTC
- | TRBJ1-5 | - | TRBV19 | CASSIRSQGPDGNQPQHF | TGTGCCAGTAGTATAAGAAGTCAGGGGCCCGATGGCAATCAGCCCCAGCATTTT
- | TRBJ2-2 | many | TRBV28 | CASSLVTPSTGELFF | TGTGCCAGCAGTTTAGTAACTCCCTCCACCGGGGAGCTGTTTTTT
- | TRBJ1-1 | - | TRBV3-1/TRBV3-2 | CASSRQGRGYTEAFF | TGTGCCAGCAGCCGCCAGGGGAGGGGCTACACTGAAGCTTTCTTT
TRBD1 | TRBJ2-3 | - | TRBV5-1 | CASSFEDRRPDTQYF | TGCGCCAGCAGCTTTGAGGACAGGAGGCCAGATACGCAGTATTTT
TRBD1 | TRBJ1-1 | - | TRBV18 | CASSGGQTNTEAFF | TGTGCCAGCTCGGGGGGACAGACGAACACTGAAGCTTTCTTT
TRBD2 | TRBJ2-7 | few | TRBV10-3 | CAISVSGADYEQYF | TGTGCCATCAGTGTTAGCGGGGCCGACTACGAGCAGTACTTC
TRBD1 | TRBJ2-1 | - | TRBV7-9 | CASSSLNWDREGNEQFF | TGTGCCAGCAGCTCACTAAACTGGGACAGGGAAGGGAATGAGCAGTTCTTC
TRBD1 | TRBJ2-1 | - | TRBV3-1/TRBV3-2 | CASSQEDRGQFF | TGTGCCAGCAGCCAGGAAGACAGGGGGCAGTTCTTC
- | TRBJ2-7 | - | TRBV29-1 | CSVGSKYEQYF | TGCAGCGTTGGGAGTAAGTACGAGCAGTACTTC
- | TRBJ2-7 | - | TRBV14 | CASSQAAGVYEQYF | TGTGCCAGCAGCCAAGCAGCAGGCGTCTACGAGCAGTACTTC
- | TRBJ2-1 | - | TRBV28 | CASSRGRRSYNEQFF | TGTGCCAGCAGCCGAGGTAGGCGGTCCTACAATGAGCAGTTCTTC